These 20 T cell receptor beta chains originate from one sample sequenced in a study of CD8 T cells in ankylosing spondylitis. In TCRdb, the 5' RACE reads were re-called with MiXCR into one record per CDR3 protein. The profile shows roughly 230,000 distinct CDR3 sequences, about 10% of them singletons. Sequencing was carried out using blood, either unsorted or a sorted T cell fraction (not recorded which). The receptor source for this set is a male donor with ankylosing spondylitis or in good health (not recorded which).

This clonotype was found many times. The chain carries TRBV3-1 and TRBJ1-6, with D tentatively TRBD1 (6 bases). CDR3 size: 16 residues. Per the germline V gene, CDR1 is LGHDT and CDR2 is YNNKEL (reference sequence). V was shortened by 1 base and J by 9 bases, with 16 bases between the two germline ends. The CDR3, as DNA: TGTGCCAGCAGCCAAGTAGGGGGGCCGATGAGTTCACCCCTCCACTTT. Its protein product is CASSQVGGPMSSPLHF.

This clonotype was picked up many times. The genes are TRBV6-1 and TRBJ1-3; D is ambiguous. Trimming shortened V by 1 base and J by 2 bases, and 12 bases separated the two germline ends. Germline CDR1 reads MNHNS; CDR2 reads SASEGT. The length of the CDR3 is 16 residues. In DNA form, the CDR3 reads TGTGCCAGCAGTGAAGAGCGACGCGTCGCTGGAAACACCATATATTTT. Protein: CASSEERRVAGNTIYF.

This clonotype was seen ten or more times. This chain uses TRBV5-1 with TRBJ1-1; 8 nucleotides match TRBD1. With V trimmed by 0 bases and J by 4 bases, 8 bases remained unmatched. The CDR3 length is 16 residues. Germline V gene lookup returns CDR1 SGHRS and CDR2 YFSETQ. CDR3 amino acids: CASSLGTGQGTTEAFF. The CDR3 region has the DNA TGCGCCAGCAGCTTGGGCACCGGACAGGGCACCACTGAAGCTTTCTTT.

This clonotype was observed at least ten times. The chain joins TRBV3-1 to TRBJ2-2; the match to TRBD1 covers 9 bases. V was clipped by 5 bases and J by 6 bases; unmatched bases: 7. There are 15 residues in the CDR3. Germline lookup yields CDR1 LGHDT and CDR2 YNNKEL (reference sequence). DNA of the CDR3: TGTGCCAGCAGCTTCAGACAGGGGGTATCCGGGGAGCTGTTTTTT. Translation gives CASSFRQGVSGELFF.

This clonotype came up many times. The chain employs TRBV5-5 and TRBJ2-3, with TRBD2 identical over 7 bases. CDR1 is SGHKS and CDR2 is YYEKEE in the germline V gene (reference sequence). The CDR3 covers 17 residues. V trimming: 0 bases; J trimming: 6 bases; junction bases outside the gene matches: 13. The CDR3 loop is CASSLGGASGSRDTQYF. The CDR3 DNA reads as TGTGCCAGCAGCTTGGGTGGGGCTAGCGGATCTAGGGATACGCAGTATTTT.

This clonotype appeared many times. CDR3 sequence reads: CASSIEGPTGAYGYTF. As DNA, the CDR3 is TGTGCCAGCAGCATTGAGGGTCCAACAGGGGCCTATGGCTACACCTTC. The chain links TRBV27 to TRBJ1-2, with 7 nucleotides matching TRBD1. The CDR3 is 16 amino acids. Trimming removed 6 bases from V and 4 bases from J; junction bases left unmatched: 14. The germline V gene has CDR1 MNHEY and CDR2 SMNVEV (reference sequence).

The chain couples TRBV30 to TRBJ1-5; D unclear. The V and J ends lost 0 bases and 3 bases respectively, with 12 bases between them. The germline gives CDR1 GTSNPN, CDR2 SVGIG (reference sequence). This CDR3 spans 15 amino acids. CDR3 bases: TGTGCCTGGAGTGTACGGGGAAATTCCAATCAGCCCCAGCATTTT. Translation: CAWSVRGNSNQPQHF.

This clonotype has at least ten counts. The CDR3 reads CASSFALTGWASGRRGETQYF. CDR3 nucleotide sequence: TGTGCCAGCAGCTTCGCCTTGACAGGGTGGGCTAGCGGGAGAAGAGGAGAGACCCAGTACTTC. The chain couples TRBV11-1 to TRBJ2-5, with TRBD2 matching 10 bases. V lost 3 bases, J lost 4 bases, and 23 bases stayed unmatched. CDR1 is SGHAT and CDR2 is FQDESV in the germline V gene (reference sequence). The CDR3 totals 21 residues. The whole variable domain, remainder taken from reference TRBV11-1 and TRBJ2-5, is EAEVAQSPRYKITEKSQAVAFWCDPISGHATLYWYRQILGQGPELLVQFQDESVVDDSQLPKDRFSAERLKGVDSTLKIQPAELGDSAMYLCASSFALTGWASGRRGETQYFGPGTRLLVL.

V is TRBV7-2 and J is TRBJ2-5; the match to TRBD2 covers 11 bases. CDR1 and CDR2 (germline): SGHTA, FQGNSA. This CDR3 has 14 residues. V lost 5 bases, J lost 4 bases, and 3 bases stayed unmatched. CDR3 bases: TGTGCCAGCAGCAACGGACTAGCGGGAGAGACCCAGTACTTC. As protein: CASSNGLAGETQYF.

This clonotype was recorded at least ten times. The chain links TRBV20-1 to TRBJ1-1; 8 bases are shared with TRBD1. Germline V gene sequence: CDR1 DFQATT, CDR2 SNEGSKA (reference sequence). The CDR3 spans 14 residues. The trim removed 3 bases at V and 4 bases at J, leaving 7 bases unmatched. In DNA, the CDR3 is TGCAGTGCTAGGACACAGGGGGTGAGCACTGAAGCTTTCTTT. Its protein is CSARTQGVSTEAFF.

This clonotype was seen a few times. The genes are TRBV10-3 and TRBJ2-1, with a possible D match to TRBD2 (5 bases). Germline V lookup: CDR1 ENHRY, CDR2 SYGVKD. Deletions cut 0 bases from V and 5 bases from J, with 17 bases between. This CDR3 spans 17 amino acids. The CDR3 DNA reads TGTGCCATCAGTGAGTCGAGAGGAGGCGGCACCGACAATGAGCAGTTCTTC. Encoded protein: CAISESRGGGTDNEQFF.

This clonotype was counted at least ten times. The V and J genes are TRBV20-1 and TRBJ1-5; 10 positions match TRBD1. CDR1 and CDR2 from the germline V gene are DFQATT and SNEGSKA (reference sequence). The CDR3 sequence is 15 residues long. Trimming cost V 5 bases and J 6 bases; bases outside gene matches: 10. In DNA form, the CDR3 reads TGCAGTGCTCCAGTTGGGACAGGGGTAGGTCAGCCCCAGCATTTT. Its translation: CSAPVGTGVGQPQHF.

This clonotype was observed many times. The V gene is TRBV9, the J gene TRBJ2-3; D remains ambiguous. V lost 1 base, J lost 0 bases, and 0 bases lay in between. The CDR3 is made up of 12 amino acids. Germline V gene data show CDR1 as SGDLS and CDR2 as YYNGEE. The CDR3 bases are TGTGCCAGCAGCGTAAGCACAGATACGCAGTATTTT. Protein: CASSVSTDTQYF.

The chain uses TRBV7-2 and TRBJ2-7, with a possible D match to TRBD2 (7 bases). The germline CDR1 and CDR2 sequences are SGHTA and FQGNSA. The CDR3 loop spans 16 amino acids. Trimming left V 3 bases short and J 0 bases short, with 15 bases between. CDR3 sequence (DNA): TGTGCCAGCAGCTTGTTGGGAGGGGGAGGCTCCTACGAGCAGTACTTC. Its protein is CASSLLGGGGSYEQYF.

As concerns this clonotype: One end of the junction is discordant with germline, which a read error may explain. The chain uses TRBV25-1 and TRBJ2-3, with 8 bases lining up with TRBD2. The CDR3 runs to 16 residues. In germline, CDR1 is MGHDK, CDR2 SYGVNS. CDR3 loop: CAGSGEREQGTDTQYF. The CDR3 DNA reads as TGTGCCGGCAGTGGTGAGCGGGAGCAGGGTACAGATACGCAGTATTTT. Drawing the rest from reference TRBV25-1 and TRBJ2-3, the complete variable domain is EADIYQTPRYLVIGTGKKITLECSQTMGHDKMYWYQQDPGMELHLIHYSYGVNSTEKGDLSSESTVSRIRTEHFPLTLESARPSHTSQYLCAGSGEREQGTDTQYFGPGTRLTVL.

Comments on this clonotype: This sequence may be a read error, since a much larger clone differs from it by one base. The chain employs TRBV6-1 and TRBJ2-7; 10 bases are shared with TRBD2. CDR1 and CDR2 (germline): MNHNS, SASEGT. The CDR3 has 16 amino acids. In DNA form, the CDR3 reads TGTGGCAGCAGTGAAGCTCGGGCTAGCGGGAGCTACGAGCAGTACTTC. Translating gives CGSSEARASGSYEQYF.

This clonotype was seen many times. The chain uses TRBV3-1 and TRBJ2-1, with TRBD2 as a possible D gene (6 bases). The CDR3 covers 15 residues. The germline V and J ends were trimmed by 1 base and 7 bases, with 14 bases remaining between them. CDR1 is LGHDT, CDR2 YNNKEL, per germline (reference sequence). The CDR3: CASSQAPLARNEQFF. In DNA, the CDR3 is TGTGCCAGCAGCCAAGCCCCCCTAGCGAGGAATGAGCAGTTCTTC.

Many counts were recorded for this clonotype. V and J are TRBV5-1 and TRBJ1-3, with D perhaps TRBD1 (5 bases). The CDR3 is 16 residues long. The germline CDR1 and CDR2 sequences are SGHRS and YFSETQ. V dropped 1 base and J dropped 0 bases, with 11 bases sitting between them. CDR3 in amino acids: CASSLSDSTSGNTIYF. The DNA for the CDR3 is TGCGCCAGCAGCTTGAGCGACAGTACCTCTGGAAACACCATATATTTT.

This clonotype was recorded many times. CDR3 coding DNA: TGTGCCATCAGTGAGTCGACAGGGAGGGTGGGTCAGCCCCAGCATTTT. Amino acids: CAISESTGRVGQPQHF. The rearrangement links TRBV10-3 to TRBJ1-5, with 7 bases matching TRBD1. V lost 0 bases to trimming and J lost 6 bases; unmatched junction nucleotides: 8. This CDR3 has 16 residues. Germline V gene sequence: CDR1 ENHRY, CDR2 SYGVKD.

The CDR3 is CASGQGVVGYGYTF. As DNA, the CDR3 is TGTGCCTCGGGACAGGGGGTGGTTGGTTATGGCTACACCTTC. The chain has TRBV30 and TRBJ1-2, with 11 nucleotides matching TRBD1. Trimming removed 7 bases from V and 5 bases from J; junction bases left unmatched: 9. The germline V gene encodes CDR1 GTSNPN and CDR2 SVGIG (reference sequence). The CDR3 spans 14 residues.